This T cell receptor beta chain was found in a study of T cells of healthy individuals. Germline lookup yields CDR1 SGHTA and CDR2 FQGNSA. The CDR3 is 16 amino acids. Trimming took 1 base from V and 5 from J, leaving 12 bases between them. A few counts support this clonotype. TCRdb redid the calling of the 5' RACE reads with MiXCR, one entry per CDR3 protein. The sample has tens of thousands of distinct CDR3 sequences, under 15% seen once. The clonotype comes from a human donor in good health. The chain has TRBV7-2 and TRBJ1-6; D unresolved. The CDR3 protein is CASSLVGGRNNSPLHF. The CDR3 region has the DNA TGTGCCAGCAGCTTAGTTGGAGGGAGAAATAATTCACCCCTCCACTTT.